The clone carrying this T cell receptor (beta chain) was found many times. As yet, its antigen is unknown. V gave up 2 bases and J gave up 5 bases, with 9 bases separating them. The CDR3 loop spans 13 amino acids. The germline V gene has CDR1 KGHSH and CDR2 LQKENI. A second PCR, run for roughly 7 to 12 cycles, used a sample-barcoded 5' primer plus a J-beta primer mix. Researchers report that a template-switch adaptor with 12 random nucleotides tagged each cDNA molecule. TCRdb analysed the 5' RACE reads with MiXCR anew, one entry per CDR3 protein. The sample yields about 930,000 distinct CDR3 sequences, under 35% seen once. This entry belongs to a study of blood T cells in healthy people across ages. Study in general: With template switching, about one barcoded beta molecule was captured per two T cells. Study results and limitations: Diversity estimated from one million T cells was considered an underestimate.

These data also formed part of another study, on T cells of mothers and their children.

The rearrangement joins TRBV18 to TRBJ2-5; no reliable D call. This receptor was identified in a woman between 35 and 50 years old in good health. Sequencing was carried out using blood. Here the CDR3 reads CASSPGHGETQYF. CDR3 DNA: TGTGCCAGCTCACCAGGCCACGGGGAGACCCAGTACTTC.